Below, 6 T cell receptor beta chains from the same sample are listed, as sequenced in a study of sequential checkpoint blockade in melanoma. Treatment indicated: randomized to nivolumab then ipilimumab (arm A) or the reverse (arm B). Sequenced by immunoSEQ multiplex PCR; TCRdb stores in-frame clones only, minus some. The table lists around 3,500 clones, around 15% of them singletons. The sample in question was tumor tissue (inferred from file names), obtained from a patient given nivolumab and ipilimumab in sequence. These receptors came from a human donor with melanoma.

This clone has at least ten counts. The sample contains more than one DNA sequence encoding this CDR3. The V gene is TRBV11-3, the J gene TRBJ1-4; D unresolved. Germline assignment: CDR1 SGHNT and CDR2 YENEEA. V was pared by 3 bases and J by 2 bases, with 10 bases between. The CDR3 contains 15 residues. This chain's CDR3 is CASSLGGATNEKLFF. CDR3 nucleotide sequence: TGTGCCAGCAGCTTGGGAGGTGCCACTAATGAAAAACTGTTTTTT.

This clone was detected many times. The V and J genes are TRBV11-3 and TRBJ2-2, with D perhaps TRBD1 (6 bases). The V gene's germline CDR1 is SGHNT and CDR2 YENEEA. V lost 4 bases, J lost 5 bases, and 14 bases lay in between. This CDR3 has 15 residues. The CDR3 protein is CASSYQITGTGELFF. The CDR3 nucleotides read TGTGCCAGCAGCTATCAGATTACAGGGACCGGGGAGCTGTTTTTT. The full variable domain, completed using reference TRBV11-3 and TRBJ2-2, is EAGVVQSPRYKIIEKKQPVAFWCNPISGHNTLYWYLQNLGQGPELLIRYENEEAVDDSQLPKDRFSAERLKGVDSTLKIQPAELGDSAVYLCASSYQITGTGELFFGEGSRLTVL.

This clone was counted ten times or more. CDR3 coding DNA: TGTGCCAGCAGCTTGACCAGGGACGTTTCCGAGCAGTACTTC. Its translation: CASSLTRDVSEQYF. The chain carries TRBV11-3 and TRBJ2-7, with D tentatively TRBD1 or TRBD2 (5 bases each). CDR1 is SGHNT and CDR2 is YENEEA in the germline V gene. The CDR3 is made up of 14 amino acids. Between the trimmed V and J ends, which lost 3 bases and 6 bases, there was a span of 15 bases.

This CDR3 is CASSPTSGRNEKLFF. CDR3 coding DNA: TGCGCCAGCAGCCCAACGTCAGGTAGAAATGAAAAACTGTTTTTT. The rearrangement uses TRBV5-1 and TRBJ1-4; D gene uncertain. This CDR3 contains 15 residues. Between the trimmed V and J ends, which lost 4 bases and 5 bases, there was a span of 15 bases. CDR1 and CDR2 from the germline V gene are SGHRS and YFSETQ.

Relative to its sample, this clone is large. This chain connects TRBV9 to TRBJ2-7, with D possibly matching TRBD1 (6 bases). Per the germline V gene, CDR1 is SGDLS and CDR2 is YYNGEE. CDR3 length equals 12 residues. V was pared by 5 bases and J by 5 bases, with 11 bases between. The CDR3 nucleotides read TGTGCCAGCAGTACAGGGAACCACGAGCAGTACTTC. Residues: CASSTGNHEQYF.

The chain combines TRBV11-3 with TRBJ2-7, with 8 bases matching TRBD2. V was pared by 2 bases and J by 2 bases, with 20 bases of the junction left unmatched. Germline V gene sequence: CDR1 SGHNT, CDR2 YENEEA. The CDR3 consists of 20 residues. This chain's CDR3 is CASSLSPAPTRGEGPYEQYF. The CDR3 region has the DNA TGTGCCAGCAGCTTATCCCCAGCCCCGACGCGGGGGGAGGGCCCCTACGAGCAGTACTTC.